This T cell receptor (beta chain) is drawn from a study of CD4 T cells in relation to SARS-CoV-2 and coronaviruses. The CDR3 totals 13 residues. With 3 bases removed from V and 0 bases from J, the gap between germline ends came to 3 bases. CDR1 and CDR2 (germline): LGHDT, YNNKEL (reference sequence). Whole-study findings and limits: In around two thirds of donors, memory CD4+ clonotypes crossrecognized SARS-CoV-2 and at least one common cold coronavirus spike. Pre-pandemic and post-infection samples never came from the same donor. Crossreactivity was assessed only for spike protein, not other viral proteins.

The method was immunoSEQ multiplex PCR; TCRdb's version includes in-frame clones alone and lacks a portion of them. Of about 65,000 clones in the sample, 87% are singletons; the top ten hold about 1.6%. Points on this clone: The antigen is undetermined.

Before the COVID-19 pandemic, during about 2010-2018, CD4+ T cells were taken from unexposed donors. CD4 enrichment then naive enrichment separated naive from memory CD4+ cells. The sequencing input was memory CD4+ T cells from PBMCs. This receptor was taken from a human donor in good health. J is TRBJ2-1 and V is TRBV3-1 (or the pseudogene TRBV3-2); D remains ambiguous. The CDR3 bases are TGTGCCAGCAGCCACCCCTCCTACAATGAGCAGTTCTTC. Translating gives CASSHPSYNEQFF.